This T cell receptor beta chain was sequenced for a study of CD8+CD57+ T cells in acquired aplastic anemia. Study-wide context: The study obtained an average of around 2.9 ug of DNA from sorted CD4+ and CD8+ cells. Findings and limits, study-wide: Patients and controls shared 25 to 30 CD8+ CDR3 sequences, which appeared highly expressed in patients and within their immunodominant clones. The CD8+ Simpson's diversity of patients and controls was not significantly different.

For CDR3 and TCR beta VDJ profiling, genomic DNA was the template used. TCRdb reanalysed the reads using MiXCR and keeps one entry per CDR3 protein. Altogether some 170,000 distinct CDR3 sequences are present, roughly two thirds being singletons, with the ten largest covering approximately 50%. Concerning this clonotype: Its antigen is not identified.

Patients picked for sequencing had shown CD8+CD57+ cell expansion detected by flow cytometry. The enrolled patients all had severe acquired aplastic anemia. Per the germline V gene, CDR1 is SGHVS and CDR2 is FQNEAQ. V was shortened by 5 bases and J by 0 bases, with 22 bases between the two germline ends. This CDR3 region has 19 residues. The source material was sorted CD4+, CD8+, or CD8+CD57+ T cells (not recorded which) from PBMCs. The sequence was collected from a human donor with aplastic anemia. The chain links TRBV7-8 to TRBJ2-2; D may be TRBD1 or TRBD2 (5 bases each). Here the CDR3 reads CASSPGRDAELSNTGELFF. In DNA, the CDR3 is TGTGCCAGCAGCCCTGGCCGGGACGCAGAACTGTCGAACACCGGGGAGCTGTTTTTT.